This T cell receptor beta chain is from a study of shared clonotypes between healthy human individuals. Naivety among CD8 cells was defined by CD45RO negativity and positive CCR7 selection, thereby excluding terminally differentiated effector memory CD45RA+ cells. Study-wide results and limits: Rarefaction analysis demonstrated incomplete sorted-subset sequencing notwithstanding large depth. Researchers sampled only blood; tissue repertoires likely differ.

The germline V gene has CDR1 MNHEY and CDR2 SMNVEV (reference sequence). This CDR3 is 15 amino acids long. Concerning this clone: The antigen is not known.

The material for each subset, its genomic DNA, was split evenly across several immunoSEQ plates. DNA at about 0.2 ug, roughly 27,000 T cell genomes, went into sorted-subset replicate PCRs. Sequenced by immunoSEQ multiplex PCR; TCRdb stores in-frame clones only, minus some. The repertoire has hundreds of thousands of clones, approximately 96% of them found once; the top ten carry 0.11%. The rearrangement joins TRBV27 to TRBJ2-5, with 8 bases aligning to TRBD2. The last part of the DNA fits TRBJ2-7 better; the J call may be wrong. This receptor was taken from a woman aged 25 to 39 in good health. The source material was naive CD8+ T cells sorted from blood. CDR3 DNA sequence: TGTGCCACCCACTGGCGGGAGGCTTTAACCTACGAGCAGTACTTC. This sequence encodes CATHWREALTYEQYF.